A single sample gave rise to the 9 T cell receptor beta chains below, sequenced in a study of T cell responses to AZD1222 COVID-19 vaccine. Sequenced by immunoSEQ multiplex PCR; TCRdb stores in-frame clones only, minus some. The repertoire has 95,000 to 150,000 clones, over 75% of them found once; the top ten carry over 5%. Specimen: peripheral blood, collected on day 0 of AZD1222 vaccination. The receptors come from an adult in good health.

The genes are TRBV7-2 and TRBJ1-1; no definite D call. From germline, CDR1 is SGHTA and CDR2 FQGNSA. There are 16 residues in the CDR3. Trimming shortened V by 2 bases and J by 4 bases, and 17 bases separated the two germline ends. The CDR3 region is CASSLSGRSPGTEAFF. CDR3 bases: TGTGCCAGCAGCTTATCGGGGAGGTCCCCCGGCACTGAAGCTTTCTTT.

This clone has just a few counts. The chain combines TRBV13 with TRBJ1-6, with D uncertain. The CDR3 length is 14 residues. CDR1 and CDR2 (germline): PRHDT, FYEKMQ (reference sequence). V was cut by 5 bases and J by 2 bases, with 7 bases left in between. CDR3 sequence: CASSTRTYNSPLHF. CDR3 sequence (DNA): TGTGCCAGCAGCACTAGAACCTATAATTCACCCCTCCACTTT.

This clone was detected only once. Within the sample, other DNA sequences also encode this same CDR3. J is TRBJ1-5 and V is TRBV28; possibly TRBD1 for D (5 bases). The CDR3 is 13 amino acids. Germline values: CDR1 MDHEN, CDR2 SYDVKM. The ends were cut back, 2 bases at V and 7 bases at J, with 9 bases in the middle. CDR3 sequence: CASSLGGRQPQHF. CDR3 nucleotides: TGTGCCAGCAGTTTAGGGGGACGCCAGCCCCAGCATTTT.

J is TRBJ2-7 and V is TRBV14; 7 positions agree with TRBD1. CDR1 SGHDN and CDR2 FVKESK come from the germline V gene. The ends lost 1 base at V and 6 bases at J; junction bases unmatched: 12. This CDR3 region has 16 residues. The CDR3 protein is CASSQGQGIVLGEQYF. The CDR3 DNA reads TGTGCCAGCAGCCAAGGACAGGGAATCGTCTTGGGCGAGCAGTACTTC.

The sample holds one count of this clone. One end of the junction does not line up with germline, which may come from a read error. The chain couples TRBV6-8 to TRBJ1-3; D uncertain. The V gene's germline CDR1 is MNHGY and CDR2 SAAAGT. This CDR3 is 11 amino acids long. The CDR3 DNA reads TGTGCCAGCAGAATACTGTATGAGGAATCTTTT. Amino acid sequence: CASRILYEESF.

The V call is TRBV6-5, the J call TRBJ1-1; 7 bases map to TRBD1. V dropped 2 bases and J dropped 6; count of bases not matched to a gene: 9. Germline V gene sequence: CDR1 MNHEY, CDR2 SVGAGI. This CDR3 spans 15 amino acids. The CDR3 spells CASSYGEQGRSEAFF. CDR3 coding DNA: TGTGCCAGCAGTTACGGAGAACAGGGGCGGTCTGAAGCTTTCTTT.

This clone showed up just a few times. The J gene is TRBJ2-7, the V gene TRBV5-1, with D possibly being TRBD2 (5 bases). V shed 5 bases and J shed 7 bases, with 16 bases lying between them. The length of the CDR3 is 13 residues. CDR1 SGHRS and CDR2 YFSETQ come from the germline V gene. The CDR3 is CASSHSVSGEQYF. DNA for the CDR3: TGCGCCAGCAGTCACAGTGTCTCGGGGGAGCAGTACTTC.

The V call is TRBV30, the J call TRBJ2-3; no reliable D call. V lost 4 bases, J lost 3 bases, and 14 bases lay in between. The CDR3 length is 14 residues. Germline assignment: CDR1 GTSNPN and CDR2 SVGIG (reference sequence). The CDR3 region is CAWKDHQGTDTQYF. The CDR3 DNA sequence: TGTGCCTGGAAGGACCACCAAGGAACAGATACGCAGTATTTT.

The chain has TRBV5-1 and TRBJ1-1, with 7 positions matching TRBD1. V was pared by 2 bases and J by 4 bases, with 8 bases of the junction left unmatched. The CDR3 is made up of 15 amino acids. Per germline, CDR1 SGHRS and CDR2 YFSETQ. In DNA, the CDR3 is TGCGCCAGCAGCTTTGGGGGAACAGGGGTCACTGAAGCTTTCTTT. Encoded protein: CASSFGGTGVTEAFF.